The clone carrying this T cell receptor beta chain was detected only a few times. The antigen is undetermined. These data are taken from a study of blood T cells in healthy people across ages. CDR3 size: 15 residues. V lost 0 bases and J 2 bases, leaving 11 bases between the germline ends. Germline CDR1 LGHNA, CDR2 YSLEER. Findings of the study overall: With age, beta diversity per million T cells declined roughly linearly, significantly by 30 to 40. Donors of long life had a larger count of naive CD4+ cells and greater diversity than aged donors.

Through a sample-barcoded 5' primer and a J-beta primer mix, a second PCR was run for 7 to 11 cycles. Each TCR beta cDNA got a 12-nucleotide random molecular identifier. Each of the samples gave a minimum of 2.5 million paired-end reads that contained CDR3. TCRdb used MiXCR to reprocess the 5' RACE reads, holding one entry per CDR3 protein. The top ten clones hold about an eighth of a sample with around 990,000 distinct CDR3 sequences, roughly two fifths of them seen once. The sequencing input was blood. The clonotype comes from a man aged 18 to 30 in good health. This chain links TRBV4-3 with TRBJ2-7; D is unclear. The CDR3, as DNA: TGCGCCAGCAGCCAAGAAGGCAGCAGGACCTACGAGCAGTACTTC. Translated, it gives CASSQEGSRTYEQYF.